This T cell receptor (beta chain) was sequenced during a study of T-cell reconstitution after alpha-beta-depleted transplantation in children. Trimming shortened V by 4 bases and J by 3 bases, and 10 bases separated the two germline ends. The CDR3 totals 14 residues. The germline V gene has CDR1 MNHEY and CDR2 SVGEGT. It was with unique molecular identifiers that the TCRbeta library was prepared. TCRdb ran MiXCR on the PCR reads and lists one entry per CDR3 protein. Altogether around 370,000 distinct CDR3 sequences are present, 10% being singletons, with the ten largest covering less than 2.5%. This clonotype occurred a few times.

This chain links TRBV6-2 or TRBV6-3 with TRBJ2-1; D is undetermined. The TCR was taken from a human donor who donated a stem cell graft to a child with acute lymphoblastic leukemia. Sequences were derived from PBMCs from the stem cell graft donor, sampled from the stem cell graft. This CDR3 is CASSFESNYNEQFF. CDR3 DNA sequence: TGTGCCAGCAGTTTCGAATCTAACTACAATGAGCAGTTCTTC.